Reported below is one T cell receptor (beta chain). The antigen remains undetermined. The entry originates in a study of T cells after yellow fever vaccination. Notes on the study in general: FACS-sorted repertoires could harbor abundant contaminating bulk-population clonotypes.

It was through 5'RACE template switching that TCR cDNA was made, with a universal primer site and UMIs added. TCRdb called the 5' RACE reads again in MiXCR, with one record for every CDR3 protein. This table holds 450,000 to 650,000 distinct CDR3 sequences, around a fifth found once. CDR1 and CDR2 from the germline V gene are SNHLY and FYNNEI. The CDR3 has 14 residues. Losses at the gene ends were 7 bases for V and 8 bases for J; bases not matched to a gene: 9. This TCR was recovered from a man between 18 and 35 years old who received the YFV17D yellow fever vaccine. The sample here was PBMCs, taken 21 days after the first yellow fever vaccination. This sequence joins TRBV2 and TRBJ2-5; 11 bases agree with TRBD2. CDR3: CASTEGTSGGTQYF. The CDR3 nucleotides are TGTGCCAGCACCGAGGGTACTAGCGGGGGTACCCAGTACTTC. The full variable domain, its missing parts supplied by reference TRBV2 and TRBJ2-5, is EPEVTQTPSHQVTQMGQEVILRCVPISNHLYFYWYRQILGQKVEFLVSFYNNEISEKSEIFDDQFSVERPDGSNFTLKIRSTKLEDSAMYFCASTEGTSGGTQYFGPGTRLLVL.